This paragraph covers one T cell receptor (beta chain) sequence. The germline V gene encodes CDR1 LGHDT and CDR2 YNNKEL (reference sequence). This CDR3 has 14 amino acids. V was pared by 4 bases and J by 13 bases, with 13 bases of the junction left unmatched. These data are taken from a study of blood T cell repertoires in COVID-19. The wider study: Sites in the United States, Italy and Spain provided acute and convalescent COVID-19 samples.

Enrolment of Seattle patients took place during active infection, and they were followed longitudinally. TCRdb's copy holds only in-frame clones and misses some; the assay was immunoSEQ multiplex PCR. The table records 200,000 to 250,000 clones, about 84% of them present only once. Sequenced sample: peripheral blood. The TCR originated in a woman older than 75 with COVID-19, enrolled during active disease. The chain employs TRBV3-1 (or the pseudogene TRBV3-2) and TRBJ1-1, with 9 bases that match TRBD1. This chain's CDR3 is CASSRATGTGNIFF. Here the CDR3 DNA reads TGTGCCAGCAGCCGGGCGACCGGGACAGGGAACATTTTCTTT.